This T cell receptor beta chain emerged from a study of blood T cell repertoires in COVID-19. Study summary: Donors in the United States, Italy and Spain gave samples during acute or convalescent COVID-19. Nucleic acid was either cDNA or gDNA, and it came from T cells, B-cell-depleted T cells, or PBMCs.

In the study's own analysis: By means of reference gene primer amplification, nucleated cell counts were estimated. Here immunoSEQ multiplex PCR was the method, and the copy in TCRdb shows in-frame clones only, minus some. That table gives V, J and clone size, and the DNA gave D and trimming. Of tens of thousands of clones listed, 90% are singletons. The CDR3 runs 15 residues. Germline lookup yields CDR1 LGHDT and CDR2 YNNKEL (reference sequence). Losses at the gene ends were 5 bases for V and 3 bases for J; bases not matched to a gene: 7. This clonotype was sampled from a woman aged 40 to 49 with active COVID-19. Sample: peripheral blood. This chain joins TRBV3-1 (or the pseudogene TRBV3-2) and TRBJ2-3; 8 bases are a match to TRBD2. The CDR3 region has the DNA TGTGCCAGCAGCTCCGGGGGGGCCGGAACAGATACGCAGTATTTT. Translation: CASSSGGAGTDTQYF.